A selection of T cell receptor beta chains follows, all from one sample in a study of blood T cell repertoires in COVID-19. The repertoire was sequenced with immunoSEQ multiplex PCR; TCRdb's copy has only in-frame clones and lacks some. The sample lists fewer than 350,000 clones, around 89% seen once, with under 2% in the top ten. Sequenced input: peripheral blood. Every receptor here comes from a woman aged 30 to 39 with COVID-19, enrolled during active disease. Both conserved end residues are part of each CDR3. The size entry is marked missing in some rows and otherwise reads once, few, many or a size class.

clone size: NA; V gene: TRBV19; CDR3 protein: CASSIEWGHGEAFF
clone size: NA; V gene: TRBV2; CDR3 protein: CATPRGGGAPETQYF
clone size: NA; V gene: TRBV19; CDR3 protein: CASSMGSGDYSNQPQHF
clone size: NA; V gene: TRBV6-5; CDR3 protein: CASSYREKNYGYTF
clone size: NA; V gene: TRBV6-6; CDR3 protein: CASRLDSNQPQHF
clone size: few; V gene: TRBV29-1; CDR3 protein: CSVSSTNFQETQYF
clone size: NA; V gene: TRBV7-2; CDR3 protein: CASSRGQRGIQETQYF
clone size: NA; V gene: TRBV9; CDR3 protein: CASSVDSSANEKLFF
clone size: NA; V gene: TRBV6-1; CDR3 protein: CASSETEGAGNTIYF
clone size: NA; V gene: TRBV5-1; CDR3 protein: CASSFGGNTEAFF
clone size: NA; V gene: TRBV3-1/TRBV3-2; CDR3 protein: CASSQDGNLGSLTTEAFF
clone size: NA; V gene: TRBV6-5; CDR3 protein: CASREQGKVTGELFF
clone size: few; V gene: TRBV6-1; CDR3 protein: CASSGLDNFSGNTIYF
clone size: NA; V gene: TRBV9; CDR3 protein: CASSVEGDINDEAFF
clone size: NA; V gene: TRBV7-2; CDR3 protein: CASSYPAGTTDTQYF
clone size: NA; V gene: TRBV4-1; CDR3 protein: CASSQGGKGRNTEAFF
clone size: NA; V gene: TRBV6-5; CDR3 protein: CACSSGGQGTGELFF
clone size: NA; V gene: TRBV7-2; CDR3 protein: CASSLGDTYSEKLFF
clone size: NA; V gene: TRBV7-9; CDR3 protein: CASRQGQGSGYTF
clone size: NA; V gene: TRBV18; CDR3 protein: CASSPRGGNTIYF
clone size: NA; V gene: TRBV4-1; CDR3 protein: CASSEGQGATGELFF
clone size: few; V gene: TRBV6-6; CDR3 protein: CASSYGQTSDTQYF
clone size: NA; V gene: TRBV9; CDR3 protein: CASSASGNEQFF
clone size: NA; V gene: TRBV6-1; CDR3 protein: CASSGAPTRRPTEAFF
clone size: NA; V gene: TRBV5-1; CDR3 protein: CASSLHRDNNEQFF
clone size: NA; V gene: TRBV14; CDR3 protein: CASSRGQGRVTGELFF
clone size: NA; V gene: TRBV7-2; CDR3 protein: CASSPASGFLYEQYF
clone size: NA; V gene: TRBV10-3; CDR3 protein: CAISESWSISGNTIYF
clone size: few; V gene: TRBV6-6; CDR3 protein: CASSTQGVQETQYF
clone size: few; V gene: TRBV3-1/TRBV3-2; CDR3 protein: CASSPTQGVLYGYTF
clone size: NA; V gene: TRBV30; CDR3 protein: CAWSREPNYGYTF
clone size: NA; V gene: TRBV3-1/TRBV3-2; CDR3 protein: CASISGQAPGETQYF
clone size: NA; V gene: TRBV9; CDR3 protein: CASSVRDRGYQNEQFF
clone size: NA; V gene: TRBV2; CDR3 protein: CASSEQGSYNEQFF
clone size: NA; V gene: TRBV6-2/TRBV6-3; CDR3 protein: CASSYSITSSNSAGAYQPQHF
clone size: few; V gene: TRBV6-2/TRBV6-3; CDR3 protein: CASSYAGMWGAFFPSTDTQYF
clone size: NA; V gene: TRBV24-1; CDR3 protein: CATSDFGGGGYTF
clone size: NA; V gene: TRBV6-5; CDR3 protein: CASRRTGGRGQYF
clone size: NA; V gene: TRBV12-3/TRBV12-4; CDR3 protein: CASSFGGTNEQFF
clone size: NA; V gene: TRBV27; CDR3 protein: CASSLPSYPTGELFF
clone size: NA; V gene: TRBV19; CDR3 protein: CASSIGQGNTEAFF
clone size: NA; V gene: TRBV5-1; CDR3 protein: CASSLVVGTGVDTEAFF
clone size: once; V gene: TRBV19; CDR3 protein: CASRDYRGCQETQYF
clone size: NA; V gene: TRBV19; CDR3 protein: CAPGHTAGPPSEAFF
clone size: NA; V gene: TRBV13; CDR3 protein: CASSLGTKIGLAHTDTQYF
clone size: NA; V gene: TRBV18; CDR3 protein: CASSPPGQGDADTQYF
clone size: NA; V gene: TRBV5-1; CDR3 protein: CASSAGDTTNEKLFF
clone size: NA; V gene: TRBV14; CDR3 protein: CASSQDMQNYSGNTIYF
clone size: NA; V gene: TRBV4-3; CDR3 protein: CASSQKAGGYNEQFF
clone size: NA; V gene: TRBV14; CDR3 protein: CASSATRQNTGELFF
clone size: NA; V gene: TRBV10-3; CDR3 protein: CAISKGQAGGYTF